This T cell receptor beta chain stems from a study of blood T cell repertoires in COVID-19. Germline CDR1 and CDR2: MNHNS and SASEGT. This CDR3 is 15 amino acids long. The ends were cut back, 0 bases at V and 3 bases at J, with 11 bases in the middle. The table came from immunoSEQ multiplex PCR; TCRdb's copy has only in-frame clones and leaves some out. The table includes 400,000 or so clones, less than 95% detected once. What was sequenced was PBMCs or T cells enriched from blood (not recorded which). The V gene is TRBV6-1, the J gene TRBJ2-5; D gene ambiguous. The TCR comes from a man between 18 and 35 years old who had recovered from COVID-19. This CDR3 reads CASSEARFRKETQYF. For the CDR3, the DNA is TGTGCCAGCAGTGAAGCGCGGTTTCGAAAAGAGACCCAGTACTTC.